The clone carrying this TCR beta chain was picked up many times. The target antigen is unknown. This entry comes from a study of T-cell memory formation after mild COVID-19. Study as a whole: In these data, TCR clusters were largely donor specific.

Findings and caveats of the study: Clones shrinking from day 15 to 85 showed even CD4/CD8 mixes; later expanders tilted CD4+.

UMIs and sample barcodes were carried by the TCR alpha and TCR beta cDNA libraries that 5'RACE produced using constant-segment primers. TCRdb used MiXCR to reprocess the 5' RACE reads, holding one entry per CDR3 protein. The table has fewer than 450,000 distinct CDR3 sequences, roughly 21% seen once. V lost 2 bases, J lost 6 bases, and 8 bases stayed unmatched. Germline CDR1 SGHRS, CDR2 YFSETQ. CDR3 length: 15 residues. The TCR originated in an adult woman who had mild COVID-19 (a few samples of this study predate the infection). Cell type and time point are not known. The specimen was PBMCs or a T cell subset sorted from them (not recorded which). J is TRBJ2-7 and V is TRBV5-1; TRBD2 matches 10 bases. The CDR3 sequence is CASSFVGTSDFEQYF. The CDR3 DNA sequence: TGCGCCAGCAGCTTTGTTGGGACTAGCGATTTCGAGCAGTACTTC.